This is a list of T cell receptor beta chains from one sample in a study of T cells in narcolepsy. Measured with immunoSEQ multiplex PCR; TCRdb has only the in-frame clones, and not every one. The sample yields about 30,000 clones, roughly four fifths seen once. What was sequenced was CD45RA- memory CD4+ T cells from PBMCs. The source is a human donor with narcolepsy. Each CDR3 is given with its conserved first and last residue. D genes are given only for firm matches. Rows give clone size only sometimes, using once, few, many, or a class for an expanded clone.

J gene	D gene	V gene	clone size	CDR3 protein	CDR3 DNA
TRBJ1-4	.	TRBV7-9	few	CASSLAAGGEEKLFF	TGTGCCAGCAGCTTAGCGGCAGGAGGGGAAGAAAAACTGTTTTTT
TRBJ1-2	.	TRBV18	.	CASSAGEGYGYTF	TGTGCCAGCTCGGCGGGGGAGGGCTATGGCTACACCTTC
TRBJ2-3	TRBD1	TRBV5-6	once	CASSLAGQTSTDTQYF	TGTGCCAGCAGCTTGGCGGGACAGACTAGCACAGATACGCAGTATTTT
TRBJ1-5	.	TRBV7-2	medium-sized	CASSDWNQPQHF	TGTGCCAGCAGTGACTGGAATCAGCCCCAGCATTTT
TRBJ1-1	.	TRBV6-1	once	CASSYQTGSTEAFF	TGTGCCAGCAGTTATCAGACAGGATCCACTGAAGCTTTCTTT
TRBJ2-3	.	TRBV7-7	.	CASSSGLPTDTQYF	TGTGCCAGCAGCTCGGGACTTCCCACAGATACGCAGTATTTT
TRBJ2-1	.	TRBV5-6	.	CASSLVAGPEQFF	TGTGCCAGCAGCTTGGTGGCGGGCCCGGAGCAGTTCTTC
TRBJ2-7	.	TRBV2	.	CASGQLTSYEQYF	TGTGCCAGCGGACAGCTAACCTCCTACGAGCAGTACTTC
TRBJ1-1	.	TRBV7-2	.	CASSRGGLPNTEAFF	TGTGCCAGCAGCCGGGGGGGTCTCCCGAACACTGAAGCTTTCTTT
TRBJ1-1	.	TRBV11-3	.	CASGNKGNTEAFF	TGTGCCAGCGGTAATAAGGGGAACACTGAAGCTTTCTTT
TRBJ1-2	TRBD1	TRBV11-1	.	CASSLGQGIDGYTF	TGTGCCAGCAGCTTAGGACAGGGGATTGATGGCTACACCTTC
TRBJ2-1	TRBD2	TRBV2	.	CASSDTRGGDNEQFF	TGTGCCAGCAGTGATACGCGGGGGGGAGACAATGAGCAGTTCTTC
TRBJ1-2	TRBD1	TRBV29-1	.	CSATDRGGYTF	TGCAGCGCCACGGACAGGGGGGGCTACACCTTC
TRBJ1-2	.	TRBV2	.	CASTYGRGGYGYTF	TGTGCCAGCACATATGGGAGGGGCGGCTATGGCTACACCTTC
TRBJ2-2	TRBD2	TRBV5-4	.	CASSRTSGRANTGELFF	TGTGCCAGCAGCCGGACTAGCGGGAGGGCCAACACCGGGGAGCTGTTTTTT
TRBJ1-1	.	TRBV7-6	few	CASSIQGNTEAFF	TGTGCCAGCAGCATACAGGGGAACACTGAAGCTTTCTTT
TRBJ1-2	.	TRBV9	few	CASSATSSRANYGYTF	TGTGCCAGCAGCGCCACATCCAGCAGAGCTAACTATGGCTACACCTTC
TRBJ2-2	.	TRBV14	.	CASSQDLTGNTGELFF	TGTGCCAGCAGCCAAGATCTAACAGGGAACACCGGGGAGCTGTTTTTT
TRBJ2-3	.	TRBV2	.	CATAIRSTDTQYF	TGTGCCACCGCTATTCGAAGCACAGATACGCAGTATTTT
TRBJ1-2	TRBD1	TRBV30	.	CALGQAANYGYTF	TGTGCCTTAGGACAGGCAGCTAACTATGGCTACACCTTC
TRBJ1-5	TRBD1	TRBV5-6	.	CASSLGGGVRPNQPQHF	TGTGCCAGCAGCTTGGGAGGGGGCGTGAGGCCGAATCAGCCCCAGCATTTT
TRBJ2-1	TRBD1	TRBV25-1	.	CASSATRDRVRVRGEQFF	TGTGCCAGCAGCGCAACCCGGGACAGGGTAAGAGTTCGGGGTGAGCAGTTCTTC
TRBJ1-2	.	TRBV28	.	CASSLSPENYGYTF	TGTGCCAGCAGTTTATCCCCAGAGAACTATGGCTACACCTTC
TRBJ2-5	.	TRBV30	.	CAWRRGVQETQYF	TGTGCCTGGAGGAGGGGGGTACAAGAGACCCAGTACTTC
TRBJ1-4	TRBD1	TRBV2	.	CASVRGLFDYNEKLFF	TGTGCCAGCGTCAGGGGGTTGTTCGATTACAATGAAAAACTGTTTTTT
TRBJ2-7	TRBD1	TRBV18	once	CASSSGQGDEQYF	TGTGCCAGCTCATCGGGACAGGGGGACGAGCAGTACTTC
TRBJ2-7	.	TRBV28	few	CASSLRGRGPYEQYF	TGTGCCAGCAGTTTACGCGGCAGGGGCCCCTACGAGCAGTACTTC
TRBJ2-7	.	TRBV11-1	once	CASSPRARAYEQYF	TGTGCCAGCAGCCCCCGGGCCCGGGCCTACGAGCAGTACTTC
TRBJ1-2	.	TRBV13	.	CASSTGYGYGYTF	TGTGCCAGCAGTACAGGGTACGGCTATGGCTACACCTTC
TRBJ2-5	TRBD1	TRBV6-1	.	CASRTGKETQYF	TGTGCCAGCAGGACAGGGAAAGAGACCCAGTACTTC
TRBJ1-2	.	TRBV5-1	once	CASSPETRVDSGGYTF	TGCGCCAGCAGCCCTGAGACCCGGGTGGATTCTGGAGGCTACACCTTC
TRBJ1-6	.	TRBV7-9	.	CASSLVRWGGNSPLHF	TGTGCCAGCAGCCTCGTACGGTGGGGTGGGAATTCACCCCTCCACTTT
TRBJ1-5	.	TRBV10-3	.	CAISESVGENQPQHF	TGTGCCATCAGTGAGTCGGTGGGGGAGAATCAGCCCCAGCATTTT
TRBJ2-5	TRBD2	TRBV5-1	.	CASSPGTSGETQYF	TGCGCCAGCAGCCCCGGGACTAGCGGGGAGACCCAGTACTTC
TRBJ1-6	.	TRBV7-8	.	CASTYTGNNNSPLHF	TGTGCCAGCACCTATACAGGGAACAACAATTCACCCCTCCACTTT
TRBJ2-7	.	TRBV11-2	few	CASTPPALYEQYF	TGTGCCAGCACCCCCCCGGCCCTCTACGAGCAGTACTTC
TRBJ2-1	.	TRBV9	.	CASSADAAYNEQFF	TGTGCCAGCAGCGCCGATGCCGCCTACAATGAGCAGTTCTTC
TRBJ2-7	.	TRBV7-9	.	CASSGESYEQYF	TGTGCCAGCTCAGGGGAAAGCTACGAGCAGTACTTC